These 31 T cell receptor beta chains came from one sample sequenced in a study of T cell changes during pregnancy in multiple sclerosis. Measured with immunoSEQ multiplex PCR; TCRdb has only the in-frame clones, and not every one. The profile shows under 70,000 clones, 80% to 95% of them singletons. The specimen was peripheral blood, collected in the third trimester of pregnancy. These receptor sequences come from a female donor in good health, enrolled as a control in a pregnancy study.

This chain uses TRBV6-4 with TRBJ2-1; TRBD2 aligns across 11 bases. The ends lost 6 bases at V and 6 bases at J; junction bases unmatched: 7. Germline-derived CDR1 and CDR2 are MRHNA and SNTAGT. The CDR3 is 15 residues long. CDR3 nucleotides: TGTGCCAGCAGCGATACTAGCGGGAGTGTCAATGAGCAGTTCTTC. It yields the protein CASSDTSGSVNEQFF.

The rearrangement joins TRBV6-4 to TRBJ2-7; possible D gene TRBD2, 7 bases. The CDR3 consists of 16 residues. V lost 0 bases and J 2 bases, leaving 14 bases between the germline ends. CDR1 and CDR2 from the germline V gene are MRHNA and SNTAGT. The CDR3 loop reads CASSDSGGASPYEQYF. As DNA, the CDR3 is TGTGCCAGCAGTGACTCGGGGGGGGCCTCTCCCTACGAGCAGTACTTC.

This clone was seen only a few times. This rearrangement joins TRBV9 to TRBJ1-1; D perhaps matches TRBD1 (5 bases). This CDR3 spans 13 amino acids. CDR1 is SGDLS, CDR2 YYNGEE, per germline. Deletions cut 1 base from V and 7 bases from J, with 11 bases between. CDR3 sequence reads: CASSVSGFSEAFF. As DNA, the CDR3 is TGTGCCAGCAGCGTATCAGGGTTTAGTGAAGCTTTCTTT.

The chain recombines TRBV18 with TRBJ2-2; D may be TRBD2 (5 bases). The V and J ends lost 3 bases and 1 base respectively, with 6 bases between them. From germline, CDR1 is KGHSH and CDR2 LQKENI. The CDR3 covers 14 residues. CDR3 coding DNA: TGTGCCAGCTCACCGGGGAGGAACACCGGGGAGCTGTTTTTT. This translates into CASSPGRNTGELFF.

This sequence joins TRBV19 and TRBJ2-1, with 7 bases identical to TRBD2. The CDR3 has 13 amino acids. After removal of 2 bases from V and 8 bases from J, the junction contained 3 bases not matched to a gene. From germline, CDR1 is LNHDA and CDR2 SQIVND (reference sequence). The CDR3 region has the DNA TGTGCCAGTAGTATAACTAGCGCTCATGAGCAGTTCTTC. Encoded protein: CASSITSAHEQFF.

The V call is TRBV5-5, the J call TRBJ2-7, with TRBD1 identical over 7 bases. From germline, CDR1 is SGHKS and CDR2 YYEKEE (reference sequence). The CDR3 has 13 amino acids. Trimming took 4 bases from V and 6 from J; bases not matched to a gene: 7. CDR3 bases: TGTGCCAGCAGCCAGCTTACAGGGGTCGAGCAGTACTTC. Its translation is CASSQLTGVEQYF.

The rearrangement links TRBV4-2 to TRBJ2-7; 12 bases align to TRBD2. CDR3 length equals 17 residues. Germline V gives CDR1 LGHNA, CDR2 YNFKEQ. J gave up 4 bases and V 1 base, and 8 bases lay outside the gene matches. The CDR3 DNA reads as TGTGCCAGCAGCCAAGGCGAGGCTAGCGGGGGGGTTTACGAGCAGTACTTC. It encodes CASSQGEASGGVYEQYF.

The V gene is TRBV6-5, the J gene TRBJ1-5, with 12 bases fitting TRBD1. V shed 5 bases, J shed 5 bases, and the junction held 4 bases outside the gene matches. Germline values: CDR1 MNHEY, CDR2 SVGAGI. This CDR3 has 15 amino acids. This CDR3 reads CASSPGTGGDQPQHF. The CDR3 DNA reads as TGTGCCAGCAGTCCCGGGACAGGGGGCGATCAGCCCCAGCATTTT.

The chain couples TRBV5-6 to TRBJ2-5, with D possibly matching TRBD1 (6 bases). The CDR3 loop spans 14 amino acids. The germline gives CDR1 SGHDT, CDR2 YYEEEE. The germline V and J ends were trimmed by 5 bases and 6 bases, with 17 bases remaining between them. CDR3 in DNA: TGTGCCAGCAGGGCGGCAGGGGCTATCCAGACCCAGTACTTC. This sequence encodes CASRAAGAIQTQYF.

The chain joins TRBV7-6 to TRBJ2-5; 7 bases match TRBD2. Per germline, CDR1 SGHVS and CDR2 FNYEAQ. The V gene end was trimmed by 4 bases and the J gene end by 0 bases; junction bases not matched to a gene: 11. The CDR3 runs to 17 residues. The CDR3 DNA reads TGTGCCAGCAGCTCCCTAAGTGGGGGGAGGGACCAAGAGACCCAGTACTTC. Translating it yields CASSSLSGGRDQETQYF.

This chain links TRBV27 with TRBJ2-7, with TRBD2 matching over 8 bases. Germline values: CDR1 MNHEY, CDR2 SMNVEV (reference sequence). The V and J ends lost 2 bases and 4 bases, in that order; junction bases with no gene match: 10. The CDR3 loop spans 16 amino acids. The CDR3 coding sequence is TGTGCCAGCAGTTTAGATCTCGGGAGGGGGACTTACGAGCAGTACTTC. Its protein product is CASSLDLGRGTYEQYF.

This clone showed up just once. V and J are TRBV9 and TRBJ2-3, with a weak D call TRBD2 (5 bases). This CDR3 contains 15 residues. V shed 3 bases and J shed 4 bases, with 15 bases lying between them. Looked up from germline, CDR1 is SGDLS and CDR2 is YYNGEE. The CDR3 bases are TGTGCCAGCAGCGCCATTCCCCGGACTTCAGATACGCAGTATTTT. Amino acid sequence: CASSAIPRTSDTQYF.

This clone was observed once. This chain connects TRBV7-3 to TRBJ2-5; a possible D gene is TRBD1 (6 bases). Trimming stripped 5 bases from V and 1 base from J, with 8 bases between. This CDR3 spans 13 amino acids. Germline values: CDR1 SGHTA, CDR2 FQGTGA. The CDR3 DNA sequence: TGTGCCAGCAGCGTGGGGGCCCAAGAGACCCAGTACTTC. It yields the protein CASSVGAQETQYF. The full variable domain, completed using reference TRBV7-3 and TRBJ2-5, is GAGVSQTPSNKVTEKGKYVELRCDPISGHTALYWYRQSLGQGPEFLIYFQGTGAADDSGLPNDRFFAVRPEGSVSTLKIQRTERGDSAVYLCASSVGAQETQYFGPGTRLLVL.

This chain joins TRBV19 and TRBJ2-2; TRBD2 might be the D (7 bases). Germline V lookup: CDR1 LNHDA, CDR2 SQIVND (reference sequence). The CDR3 totals 16 residues. Trimming removed 3 bases from V and 5 bases from J, with 16 bases in between. Here the CDR3 DNA reads TGTGCCAGTAGTATGGGGGGGCGTCGGAGGACCGGGGAGCTGTTTTTT. Its protein is CASSMGGRRRTGELFF.

The chain has TRBV18 and TRBJ1-3; tentative D call: TRBD1 (5 bases). Germline V CDR1 and CDR2: KGHSH, LQKENI. This CDR3 has 16 amino acids. Trimming left V 6 bases short and J 4 bases short, with 19 bases between. The CDR3 coding sequence is TGTGCCAGCTCGCCCGGAGGGGCGCGAAGGGGAAACACCATATATTTT. It encodes CASSPGGARRGNTIYF.

This chain links TRBV2 with TRBJ1-4; perhaps TRBD1 as D (5 bases). Between the trimmed V and J ends, which lost 6 bases and 3 bases, there was a span of 11 bases. CDR1 is SNHLY and CDR2 is FYNNEI in the germline V gene. The CDR3 sequence is 14 residues long. DNA for the CDR3: TGTGCCAGCAGGGCCGACAGATCTAATGAAAAACTGTTTTTT. Amino acid sequence: CASRADRSNEKLFF.

The rearrangement links TRBV4-1 to TRBJ2-3, with D possibly being TRBD2 (5 bases). Germline V gene lookup returns CDR1 MGHRA and CDR2 YSYEKL. The CDR3 has 14 residues. V was shortened by 4 bases and J by 8 bases, with 16 bases between the two germline ends. The DNA of the CDR3 is TGCGCCAGCAGCCGACCTAGGACCGGAGGTACGCAGTATTTT. It translates to CASSRPRTGGTQYF.

This chain uses TRBV29-1 with TRBJ1-5, with 9 bases matching TRBD1. Looked up from germline, CDR1 is SQVTM and CDR2 is ANQGSEA. J gave up 7 bases and V 7 bases, and 8 bases lay outside the gene matches. There are 13 residues in the CDR3. CDR3 in DNA: TGCAGCGCACAACAGGGGGCAGGACAGCCCCAGCATTTT. Translation gives CSAQQGAGQPQHF.

In the case of this clone: Other nucleotide sequences in the sample specify the same CDR3. This chain links TRBV7-2 with TRBJ1-2, with TRBD1 matching over 8 bases. The CDR3 has 13 residues. Germline CDR1 is SGHTA and CDR2 is FQGNSA. V was clipped by 5 bases and J by 5 bases; unmatched bases: 4. The CDR3 coding sequence is TGTGCCAGCAGCCAAGGACAGGGATATGGCTACACCTTC. It specifies CASSQGQGYGYTF.

The V gene is TRBV18, the J gene TRBJ1-1; D perhaps matches TRBD1 (6 bases). The germline CDR1 and CDR2 sequences are KGHSH and LQKENI. CDR3 length equals 17 residues. Trimming removed 1 base at V and 0 bases at J, with 15 bases between. Here the CDR3 reads CASSPHPWTDMNTEAFF. The CDR3, as DNA: TGTGCCAGCTCACCACATCCATGGACAGACATGAACACTGAAGCTTTCTTT. Combining the CDR3 with reference TRBV18 and TRBJ1-1 gives the whole variable domain NAGVMQNPRHLVRRRGQEARLRCSPMKGHSHVYWYRQLPEEGLKFMVYLQKENIIDESGMPKERFSAEFPKEGPSILRIQQVVRGDSAAYFCASSPHPWTDMNTEAFFGQGTRLTVV.

The chain recombines TRBV28 with TRBJ1-1; the D gene is possibly TRBD1 (6 bases). Deletions cut 1 base from V and 0 bases from J, with 18 bases between. The CDR3 sequence is 18 residues long. Germline V gene lookup returns CDR1 MDHEN and CDR2 SYDVKM. CDR3 loop: CASSLYRVRMRMNTEAFF. CDR3 in DNA: TGTGCCAGCAGTTTATACAGGGTAAGAATGAGGATGAACACTGAAGCTTTCTTT.

The chain carries TRBV4-1 and TRBJ1-4; 7 positions agree with TRBD1. CDR3 length equals 18 residues. V lost 1 base and J lost 0; bases outside the gene matches: 8. In germline, CDR1 is MGHRA, CDR2 YSYEKL. CDR3 amino acids: CASSQGPTGAATNEKLFF. The DNA of the CDR3 is TGCGCCAGCAGCCAAGGCCCCACAGGGGCCGCAACTAATGAAAAACTGTTTTTT.

This chain links TRBV6-6 with TRBJ2-5; D remains ambiguous. The J call may be in error: the DNA end matches TRBJ2-7 better. CDR3 length: 12 residues. CDR1 MNHNY and CDR2 SVGAGI come from the germline V gene (reference sequence). The CDR3 loop reads CASSYPNYEQYF. The CDR3 coding sequence is TGTGCCAGCAGTTACCCGAACTACGAGCAGTACTTC.

The chain links TRBV28 to TRBJ2-4; a weak D match, TRBD1 (6 bases). With 5 bases removed from V and 9 bases from J, the gap between germline ends came to 20 bases. This CDR3 has 15 amino acids. The germline CDR1 and CDR2 sequences are MDHEN and SYDVKM. The CDR3 reads CASSGIRQEPVIQYF. As DNA, the CDR3 is TGTGCCAGCAGTGGAATACGACAGGAGCCCGTCATTCAGTACTTC. Looking up the rest from reference TRBV28 and TRBJ2-4 gives the full variable domain: DVKVTQSSRYLVKRTGEKVFLECVQDMDHENMFWYRQDPGLGLRLIYFSYDVKMKEKGDIPEGYSVSREKKERFSLILESASTNQTSMYLCASSGIRQEPVIQYFGAGTRLSVL.

The genes are TRBV28 and TRBJ2-7; 12 bases are shared with TRBD2. CDR1 and CDR2 from the germline V gene are MDHEN and SYDVKM. CDR3 length equals 21 residues. V trimming: 6 bases; J trimming: 5 bases; junction bases outside the gene matches: 26. The CDR3 is CASSHRKRTSGKWGPRHEQYF. The CDR3 DNA is TGTGCCAGCAGCCACCGGAAAAGGACTAGCGGGAAATGGGGGCCGAGGCACGAGCAGTACTTC.

The chain uses TRBV18 and TRBJ2-5; 12 nucleotides align to TRBD2. There are 14 residues in the CDR3. The junction had 1 base not matched to a gene; V was cut back by 4 bases and J by 4 bases. Germline assignment: CDR1 KGHSH and CDR2 LQKENI. The CDR3 loop reads CASSLTSGGETQYF. The CDR3 DNA reads as TGTGCCAGCTCACTGACTAGCGGGGGAGAGACCCAGTACTTC.

The genes are TRBV10-3 and TRBJ2-6; the D is unclear. The CDR3 is 16 residues long. Trimming left V 6 bases short and J 0 bases short, with 12 bases between. The V gene's germline CDR1 is ENHRY and CDR2 SYGVKD. The CDR3 bases are TGTGCCATCAGCGCCAGCCCTAGCTCTGGGGCCAACGTCCTGACTTTC. Residues: CAISASPSSGANVLTF.

The chain links TRBV5-1 to TRBJ1-1, with D possibly being TRBD1 (6 bases). CDR1 and CDR2 (germline): SGHRS, YFSETQ. The length of the CDR3 is 16 residues. With 3 bases removed from V and 3 bases from J, the gap between germline ends came to 18 bases. Written as DNA, the CDR3 is TGCGCCAGCAGCTACGGAAGCGGGGGCGCGGACACTGAAGCTTTCTTT. Amino acid sequence: CASSYGSGGADTEAFF.

In this sample, this clone turned up once. The rearrangement links TRBV6-5 to TRBJ2-7, with TRBD2 matching over 9 bases. V lost 4 bases to trimming and J lost 5 bases; unmatched junction nucleotides: 12. CDR1 is MNHEY and CDR2 is SVGAGI in the germline V gene. There are 16 residues in the CDR3. As DNA, the CDR3 is TGTGCCAGCAGTTCAAGACCGGGACTAGCCCCCCACGAGCAGTACTTC. Translated: CASSSRPGLAPHEQYF.

The chain combines TRBV19 with TRBJ2-1; 8 bases are shared with TRBD2. CDR3 size: 15 residues. J lost 7 bases, V lost 4 bases, and 9 bases had no gene match. Germline V gene sequence: CDR1 LNHDA, CDR2 SQIVND (reference sequence). CDR3 residues: CASSTGGGLENEQFF. The DNA for the CDR3 is TGTGCCAGTAGTACGGGCGGGGGGTTGGAAAATGAGCAGTTCTTC.

V usage is TRBV2 and J usage is TRBJ2-3; 8 nucleotides match TRBD1. The CDR3 covers 14 residues. The V gene end was trimmed by 6 bases and the J gene end by 2 bases; junction bases not matched to a gene: 4. CDR1 is SNHLY, CDR2 FYNNEI, per germline. The CDR3, as DNA: TGTGCCAGCAGGAGGGACAGGAACACAGATACGCAGTATTTT. Protein sequence: CASRRDRNTDTQYF.